This TCR beta chain was sequenced during a study of shared clonotypes between healthy human individuals. The CDR3 is 17 amino acids. Between the trimmed V and J ends, which lost 1 base and 4 bases, there was a span of 17 bases. Germline V gene lookup returns CDR1 LNHDA and CDR2 SQIVND (reference sequence). Notes on the study in general: Researchers sampled only blood; tissue repertoires likely differ. The represented genetic and exposure-history diversity was limited by the small number of donors.

Clones were read by immunoSEQ multiplex PCR, and TCRdb kept only the in-frame ones, dropping some. The data contain roughly 1,100,000 clones, 70% to 80% of them singletons. This clone appeared a few times. Its specificity is unknown. Sequencing used memory CD4+ T cells sorted from blood. The subset denotes: CD45RA-negative fraction. This rearrangement joins TRBV19 to TRBJ1-3, with D unresolved. The sequence was obtained from a man younger than 35 in good health. The CDR3 sequence is CASSIADGGPEGNTIYF. The CDR3 DNA reads TGTGCCAGTAGTATAGCGGACGGCGGTCCCGAGGGAAACACCATATATTTT.